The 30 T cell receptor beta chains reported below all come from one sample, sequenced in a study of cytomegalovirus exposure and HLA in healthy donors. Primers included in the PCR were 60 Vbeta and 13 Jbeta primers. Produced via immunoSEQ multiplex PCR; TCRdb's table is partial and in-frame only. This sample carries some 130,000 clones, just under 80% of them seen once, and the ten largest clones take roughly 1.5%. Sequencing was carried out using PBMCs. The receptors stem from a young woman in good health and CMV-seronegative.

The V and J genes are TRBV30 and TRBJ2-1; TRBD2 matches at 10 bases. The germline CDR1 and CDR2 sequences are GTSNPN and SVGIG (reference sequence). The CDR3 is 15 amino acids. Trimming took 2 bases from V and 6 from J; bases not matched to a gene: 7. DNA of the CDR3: TGTGCCTGGAGTCAAGAACTAGCGGGATTCAATGAGCAGTTCTTC. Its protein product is CAWSQELAGFNEQFF.

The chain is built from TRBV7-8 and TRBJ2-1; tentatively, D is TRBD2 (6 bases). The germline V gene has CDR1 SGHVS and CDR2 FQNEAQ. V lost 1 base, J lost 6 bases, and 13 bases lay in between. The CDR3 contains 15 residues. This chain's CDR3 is CASSLVAGNVNEQFF. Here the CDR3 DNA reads TGTGCCAGCAGCTTAGTTGCGGGAAATGTCAATGAGCAGTTCTTC.

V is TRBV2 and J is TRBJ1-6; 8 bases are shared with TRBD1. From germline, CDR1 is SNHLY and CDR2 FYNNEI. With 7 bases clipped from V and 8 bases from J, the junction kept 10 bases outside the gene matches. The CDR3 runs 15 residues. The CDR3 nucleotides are TGTGCCAGCATGGCTCGGACAGGGAATGATTCACCCCTCCACTTT. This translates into CASMARTGNDSPLHF.

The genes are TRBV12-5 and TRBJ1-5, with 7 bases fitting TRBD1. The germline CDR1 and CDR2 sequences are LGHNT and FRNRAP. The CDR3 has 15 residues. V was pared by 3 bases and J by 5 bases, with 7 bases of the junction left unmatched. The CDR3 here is CASGFGQVVDQPQHF. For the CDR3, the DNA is TGTGCTAGTGGTTTCGGACAGGTTGTGGATCAGCCCCAGCATTTT.

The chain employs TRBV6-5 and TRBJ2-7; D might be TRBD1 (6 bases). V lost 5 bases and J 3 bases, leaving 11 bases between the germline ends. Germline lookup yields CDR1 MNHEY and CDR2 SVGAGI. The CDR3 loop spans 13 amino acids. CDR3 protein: CASSTPDSYEQYF. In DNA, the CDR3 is TGTGCCAGCAGTACCCCGGACAGCTACGAGCAGTACTTC.

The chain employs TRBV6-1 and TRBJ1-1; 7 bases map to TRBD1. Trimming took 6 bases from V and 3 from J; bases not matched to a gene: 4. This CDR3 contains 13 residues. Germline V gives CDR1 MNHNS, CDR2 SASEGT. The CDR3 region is CASRETGDTEAFF. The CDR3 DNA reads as TGTGCCAGCAGGGAAACAGGGGACACTGAAGCTTTCTTT.

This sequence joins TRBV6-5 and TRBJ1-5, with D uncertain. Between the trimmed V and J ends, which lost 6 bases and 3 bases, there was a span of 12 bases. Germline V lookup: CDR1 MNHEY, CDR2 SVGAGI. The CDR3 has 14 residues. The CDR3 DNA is TGTGCCAGCAGATTGGGTCGGGACAATCAGCCCCAGCATTTT. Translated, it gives CASRLGRDNQPQHF.

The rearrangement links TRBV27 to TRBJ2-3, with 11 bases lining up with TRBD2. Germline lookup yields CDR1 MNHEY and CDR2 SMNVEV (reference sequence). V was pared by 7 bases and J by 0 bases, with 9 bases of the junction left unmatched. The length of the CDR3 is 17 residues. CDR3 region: CASTTSGSSLSTDTQYF. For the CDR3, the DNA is TGTGCCAGCACAACTAGCGGGAGCAGCCTCAGCACAGATACGCAGTATTTT.

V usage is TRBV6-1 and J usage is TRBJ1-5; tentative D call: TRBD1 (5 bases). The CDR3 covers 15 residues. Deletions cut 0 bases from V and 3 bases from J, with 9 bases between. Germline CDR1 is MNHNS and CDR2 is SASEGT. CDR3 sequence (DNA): TGTGCCAGCAGTGAAGCCGGGGGTTTCAATCAGCCCCAGCATTTT. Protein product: CASSEAGGFNQPQHF.

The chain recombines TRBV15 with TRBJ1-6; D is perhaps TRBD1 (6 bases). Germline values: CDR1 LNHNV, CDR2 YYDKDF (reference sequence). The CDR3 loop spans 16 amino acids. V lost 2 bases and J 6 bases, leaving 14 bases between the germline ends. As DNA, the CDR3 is TGTGCCACCAGCAGAAGTACAGGGTTAGGTAATTCACCCCTCCACTTT. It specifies CATSRSTGLGNSPLHF.

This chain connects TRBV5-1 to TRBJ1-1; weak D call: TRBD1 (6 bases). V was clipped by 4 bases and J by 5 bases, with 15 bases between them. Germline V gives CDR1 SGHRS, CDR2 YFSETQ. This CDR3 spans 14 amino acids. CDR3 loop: CASSPPGGGTEAFF. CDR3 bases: TGCGCCAGCAGCCCTCCGGGAGGGGGGACTGAAGCTTTCTTT. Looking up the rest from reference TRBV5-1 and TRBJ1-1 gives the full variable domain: KAGVTQTPRYLIKTRGQQVTLSCSPISGHRSVSWYQQTPGQGLQFLFEYFSETQRNKGNFPGRFSGRQFSNSRSEMNVSTLELGDSALYLCASSPPGGGTEAFFGQGTRLTVV.

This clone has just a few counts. This CDR3 is CASRKTGINEKLFF. The CDR3 nucleotides are TGTGCCAGCAGGAAAACAGGGATTAATGAAAAACTGTTTTTT. The chain is built from TRBV2 and TRBJ1-4; a weak D match, TRBD1 (6 bases). Germline CDR1 reads SNHLY; CDR2 reads FYNNEI. The length of the CDR3 is 14 residues. V was shortened by 6 bases and J by 4 bases, with 12 bases between the two germline ends.

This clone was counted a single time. CDR3 bases: TGCGCCAGCAGCCAAGTGACGAGCAAGGTACTATACAATGAGCAGTTCTTC. This gives the protein CASSQVTSKVLYNEQFF. The chain joins TRBV4-1 to TRBJ2-1; D is uncertain. With 1 base removed from V and 4 bases from J, the gap between germline ends came to 17 bases. The CDR3 covers 17 residues. Looked up from germline, CDR1 is MGHRA and CDR2 is YSYEKL.

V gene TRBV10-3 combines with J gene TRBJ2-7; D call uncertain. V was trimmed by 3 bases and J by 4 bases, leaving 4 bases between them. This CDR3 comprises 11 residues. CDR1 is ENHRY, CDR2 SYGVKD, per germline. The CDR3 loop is CAISDGYEQYF. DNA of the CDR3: TGTGCCATCAGTGACGGGTACGAGCAGTACTTC.

This CDR3 is CASSSGQFGAFF. The DNA for the CDR3 is TGTGCCAGCAGTTCGGGACAGTTTGGAGCTTTCTTT. The J gene is TRBJ1-1, the V gene TRBV27; the match to TRBD1 covers 7 bases. This CDR3 has 12 residues. Germline CDR1 is MNHEY and CDR2 is SMNVEV (reference sequence). V lost 4 bases, J lost 10 bases, and 6 bases stayed unmatched.

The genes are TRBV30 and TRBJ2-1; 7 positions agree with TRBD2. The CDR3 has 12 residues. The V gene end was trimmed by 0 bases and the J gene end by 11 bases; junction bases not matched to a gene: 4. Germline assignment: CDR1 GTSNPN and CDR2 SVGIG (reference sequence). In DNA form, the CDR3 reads TGTGCCTGGAGTGTAGGAGCGGGGAAGCAGTTCTTC. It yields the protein CAWSVGAGKQFF.

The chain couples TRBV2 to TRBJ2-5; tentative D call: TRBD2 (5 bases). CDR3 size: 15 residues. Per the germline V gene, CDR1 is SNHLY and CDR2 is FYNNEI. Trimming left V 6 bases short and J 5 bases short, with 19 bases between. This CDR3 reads CASRMEGLPLETQYF. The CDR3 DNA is TGTGCCAGCAGAATGGAAGGACTTCCCCTGGAGACCCAGTACTTC.

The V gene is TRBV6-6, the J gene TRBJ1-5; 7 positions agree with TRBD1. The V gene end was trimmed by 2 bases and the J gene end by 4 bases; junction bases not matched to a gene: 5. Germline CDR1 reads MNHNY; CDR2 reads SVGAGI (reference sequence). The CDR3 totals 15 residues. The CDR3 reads CASSYTGTANQPQHF. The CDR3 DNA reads TGTGCCAGCAGTTACACCGGGACAGCAAATCAGCCCCAGCATTTT.

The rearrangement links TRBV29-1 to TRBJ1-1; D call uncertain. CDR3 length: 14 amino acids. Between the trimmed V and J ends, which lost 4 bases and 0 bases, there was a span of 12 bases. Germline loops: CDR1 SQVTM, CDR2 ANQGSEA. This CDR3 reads CSVVESLLNTEAFF. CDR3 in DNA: TGCAGCGTTGTGGAGAGCCTATTGAACACTGAAGCTTTCTTT. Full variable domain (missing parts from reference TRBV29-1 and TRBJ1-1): SAVISQKPSRDICQRGTSLTIQCQVDSQVTMMFWYRQQPGQSLTLIATANQGSEATYESGFVIDKFPISRPNLTFSTLTVSNMSPEDSSIYLCSVVESLLNTEAFFGQGTRLTVV.

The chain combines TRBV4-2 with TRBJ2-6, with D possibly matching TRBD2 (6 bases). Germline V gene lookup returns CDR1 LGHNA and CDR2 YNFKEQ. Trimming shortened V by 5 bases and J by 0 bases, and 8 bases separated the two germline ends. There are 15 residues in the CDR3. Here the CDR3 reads CASSGGISGANVLTF. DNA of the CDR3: TGTGCCAGCAGCGGAGGGATCTCTGGGGCCAACGTCCTGACTTTC.

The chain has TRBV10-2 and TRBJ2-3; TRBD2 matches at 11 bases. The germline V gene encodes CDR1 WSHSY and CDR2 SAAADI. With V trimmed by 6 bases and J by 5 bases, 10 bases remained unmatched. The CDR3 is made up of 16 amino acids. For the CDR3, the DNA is TGCGCCAGCAGGGACCATCTAGCGGGAGGTATAGATACGCAGTATTTT. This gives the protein CASRDHLAGGIDTQYF.

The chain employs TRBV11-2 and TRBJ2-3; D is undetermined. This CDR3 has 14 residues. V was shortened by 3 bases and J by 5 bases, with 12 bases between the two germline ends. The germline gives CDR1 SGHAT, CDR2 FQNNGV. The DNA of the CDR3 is TGTGCCAGCAGCTTGATGGGTTCGGGAGATACGCAGTATTTT. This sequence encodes CASSLMGSGDTQYF.

The CDR3 loop reads CASSRRPITSGPYNEQFF. CDR3 bases: TGTGCCAGCAGCCGCAGACCGATTACTAGCGGACCGTACAATGAGCAGTTCTTC. V gene TRBV7-8 combines with J gene TRBJ2-1; 8 nucleotides match TRBD2. This CDR3 contains 18 residues. The V segment lost 5 bases and the J segment 4 bases; nucleotides outside the gene matches: 16. Germline CDR1 and CDR2: SGHVS and FQNEAQ.

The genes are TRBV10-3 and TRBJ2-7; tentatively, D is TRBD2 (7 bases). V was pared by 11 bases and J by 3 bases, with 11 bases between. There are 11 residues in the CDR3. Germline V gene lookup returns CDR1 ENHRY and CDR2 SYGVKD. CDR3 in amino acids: CAAGAVYEQYF. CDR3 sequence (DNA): TGTGCCGCGGGGGCCGTCTACGAGCAGTACTTC.

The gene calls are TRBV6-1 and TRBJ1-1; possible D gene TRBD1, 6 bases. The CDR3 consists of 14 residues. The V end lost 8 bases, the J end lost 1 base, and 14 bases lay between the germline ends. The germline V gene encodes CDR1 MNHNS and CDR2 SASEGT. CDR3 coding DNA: TGTGCCAGCCAGCTTAGGGGGTGGAACACTGAAGCTTTCTTT. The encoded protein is CASQLRGWNTEAFF.

CDR3 nucleotide sequence: TGTGCCAGCAGCAACGGACACCATGAGCAGTTCTTC. Amino acid sequence: CASSNGHHEQFF. This sequence joins TRBV21-1 and TRBJ2-1; the D call in the table, TRBD1, was not verified against the DNA. TRBV21-1 is designated a pseudogene. The CDR3 spans 12 residues.

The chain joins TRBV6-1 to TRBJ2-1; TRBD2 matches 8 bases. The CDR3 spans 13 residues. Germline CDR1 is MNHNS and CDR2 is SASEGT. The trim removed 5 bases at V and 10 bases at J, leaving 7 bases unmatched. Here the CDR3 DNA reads TGTGCCAGCAGTAGCGGGAGAATGGGCGAGCAGTTCTTC. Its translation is CASSSGRMGEQFF.

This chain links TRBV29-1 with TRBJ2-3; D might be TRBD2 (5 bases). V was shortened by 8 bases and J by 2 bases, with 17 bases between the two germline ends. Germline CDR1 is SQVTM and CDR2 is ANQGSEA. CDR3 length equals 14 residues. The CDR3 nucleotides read TGCAGCTCCCGTGCGGGCTCGTACACAGATACGCAGTATTTT. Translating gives CSSRAGSYTDTQYF.

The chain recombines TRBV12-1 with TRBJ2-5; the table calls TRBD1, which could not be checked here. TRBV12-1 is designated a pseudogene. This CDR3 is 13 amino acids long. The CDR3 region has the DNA TGTGCCAGCACCTCGGAAGGCAGGGAGACCCAGTACTTC. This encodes CASTSEGRETQYF.

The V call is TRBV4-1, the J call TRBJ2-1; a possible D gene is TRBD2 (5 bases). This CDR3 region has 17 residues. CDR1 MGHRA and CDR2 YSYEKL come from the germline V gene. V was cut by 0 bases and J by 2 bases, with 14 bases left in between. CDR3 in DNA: TGCGCCAGCAGCCAAGAAGGGAGCGTCCCTCCCTACAATGAGCAGTTCTTC. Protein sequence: CASSQEGSVPPYNEQFF.